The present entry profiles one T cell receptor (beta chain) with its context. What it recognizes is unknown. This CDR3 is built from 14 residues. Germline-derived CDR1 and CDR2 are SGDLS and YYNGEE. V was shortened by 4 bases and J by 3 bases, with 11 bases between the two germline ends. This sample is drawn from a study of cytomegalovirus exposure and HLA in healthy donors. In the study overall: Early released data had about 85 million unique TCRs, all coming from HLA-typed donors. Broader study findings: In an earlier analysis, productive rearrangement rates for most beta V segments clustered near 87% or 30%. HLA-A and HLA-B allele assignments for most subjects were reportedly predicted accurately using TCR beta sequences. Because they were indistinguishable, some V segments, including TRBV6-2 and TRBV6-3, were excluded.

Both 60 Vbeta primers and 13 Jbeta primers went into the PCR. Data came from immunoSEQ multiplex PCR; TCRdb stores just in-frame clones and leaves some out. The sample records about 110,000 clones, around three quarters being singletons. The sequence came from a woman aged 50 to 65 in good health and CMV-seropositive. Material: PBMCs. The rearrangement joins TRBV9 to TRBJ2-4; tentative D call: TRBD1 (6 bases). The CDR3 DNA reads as TGTGCCAGCAGCACAGGGTACGGCAAAAACATTCAGTACTTC. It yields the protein CASSTGYGKNIQYF.